Following are 20 T cell receptor beta chains from one sample sequenced in a study of T cell responses to AZD1222 COVID-19 vaccine. Measured with immunoSEQ multiplex PCR; TCRdb has only the in-frame clones, and not every one. Of around 110,000 clones detected, 70% to 90% appear once; the ten largest clones hold about 5%. This sample comprised peripheral blood, obtained 28 days after the second AZD1222 dose. These TCRs come from an adult who received the AZD1222 COVID-19 vaccine.

The chain carries TRBV28 and TRBJ1-5; D is ambiguous. Germline-derived CDR1 and CDR2 are MDHEN and SYDVKM. CDR3 length: 16 residues. The V and J ends lost 3 bases and 5 bases respectively, with 17 bases between them. The DNA for the CDR3 is TGTGCCAGCAGTTTCCCTTCGGTGGCAGGAGATCAGCCCCAGCATTTT. This gives the protein CASSFPSVAGDQPQHF.

The chain couples TRBV10-3 to TRBJ1-4; D uncertain. The CDR3 is 18 residues long. The V and J ends lost 2 bases and 6 bases respectively, with 22 bases between them. Germline lookup yields CDR1 ENHRY and CDR2 SYGVKD. CDR3 loop: CAISEGAASFRKDEKLFF. CDR3 nucleotides: TGTGCCATCAGTGAGGGAGCCGCAAGTTTCCGAAAGGATGAAAAACTGTTTTTT.

The chain carries TRBV18 and TRBJ1-1, with D unresolved. CDR1 is KGHSH and CDR2 is LQKENI in the germline V gene. Trimming took off 3 bases at V and 0 bases at J, with 8 bases between the two ends. This CDR3 has 14 residues. The CDR3 region is CASSPSYLNTEAFF. The CDR3 DNA reads TGTGCCAGCTCACCGAGTTATCTGAACACTGAAGCTTTCTTT.

CDR3 amino acids: CASSLGTGTYEQYF. The CDR3 coding sequence is TGTGCCAGCAGCTTGGGGACAGGGACCTACGAGCAGTACTTC. The chain couples TRBV6-5 to TRBJ2-7, with 9 bases lining up with TRBD1. Trimming took 6 bases from V and 2 from J; bases not matched to a gene: 5. CDR1 is MNHEY, CDR2 SVGAGI, per germline. The CDR3 totals 14 residues.

This clone was observed once. CDR3 amino acids: CASSFPRQGGEQYF. As DNA, the CDR3 is TGTGCCAGCAGCTTCCCCCGACAGGGTGGCGAGCAGTACTTC. The chain recombines TRBV11-2 with TRBJ2-7, with 7 bases that match TRBD1. In germline, CDR1 is SGHAT, CDR2 FQNNGV. CDR3 length: 14 amino acids. The V and J ends lost 3 bases and 6 bases, in that order; junction bases with no gene match: 8.

J is TRBJ1-2 and V is TRBV19; 9 positions match TRBD1. Germline V gives CDR1 LNHDA, CDR2 SQIVND (reference sequence). This CDR3 comprises 16 residues. J lost 4 bases, V lost 5 bases, and 11 bases had no gene match. CDR3 in amino acids: CASSAKTGTGFYGYTF. CDR3 sequence (DNA): TGTGCCAGTAGTGCGAAAACCGGGACAGGGTTCTATGGCTACACCTTC.

The rearrangement uses TRBV6-5 and TRBJ2-3, with 11 bases lining up with TRBD1. Germline V gene data show CDR1 as MNHEY and CDR2 as SVGAGI. The CDR3 runs 15 residues. Trimming at V came to 6 bases and at J to 4 bases, leaving 6 bases not matched to a gene. The CDR3 DNA sequence: TGTGCCAGCAGCCGGGACAGGGGGTTGCCAGATACGCAGTATTTT. This sequence encodes CASSRDRGLPDTQYF.

The rearrangement joins TRBV27 to TRBJ1-5; 7 nucleotides agree with TRBD1. Germline V gives CDR1 MNHEY, CDR2 SMNVEV (reference sequence). CDR3 length: 13 amino acids. Trimming took 6 bases from V and 6 from J; bases not matched to a gene: 5. This CDR3 is CASRTGTAQPQHF. The DNA for the CDR3 is TGTGCCAGCAGGACAGGGACGGCTCAGCCCCAGCATTTT.

J is TRBJ2-3 and V is TRBV7-3; 8 bases map to TRBD2. J lost 3 bases, V lost 5 bases, and 7 bases had no gene match. Looked up from germline, CDR1 is SGHTA and CDR2 is FQGTGA. This CDR3 region has 15 residues. The DNA of the CDR3 is TGTGCCAGCAGCCCAGTGGCGGGGGGAACAGATACGCAGTATTTT. Its protein is CASSPVAGGTDTQYF. Using reference TRBV7-3 and TRBJ2-3 for the parts outside the CDR3, the full variable domain is GAGVSQTPSNKVTEKGKYVELRCDPISGHTALYWYRQSLGQGPEFLIYFQGTGAADDSGLPNDRFFAVRPEGSVSTLKIQRTERGDSAVYLCASSPVAGGTDTQYFGPGTRLTVL.

The rearrangement joins TRBV6-5 to TRBJ1-3; 8 bases map to TRBD1. From germline, CDR1 is MNHEY and CDR2 SVGAGI. This CDR3 spans 15 amino acids. Trimming cost V 0 bases and J 8 bases; bases outside gene matches: 6. The CDR3 nucleotides are TGTGCCAGCAGTTACTCTTCAGGGGGCGCGGACACCATATATTTT. Its protein is CASSYSSGGADTIYF.

The rearrangement uses TRBV4-1 and TRBJ1-2, with D possibly being TRBD1 (5 bases). With 4 bases removed from V and 6 bases from J, the gap between germline ends came to 6 bases. Germline assignment: CDR1 MGHRA and CDR2 YSYEKL. The CDR3 spans 11 residues. CDR3 in amino acids: CASSRDHGYTF. In DNA, the CDR3 is TGCGCCAGCAGCCGGGACCATGGCTACACCTTC.

This sequence joins TRBV7-9 and TRBJ1-4; TRBD1 aligns across 7 bases. After removal of 3 bases from V and 6 bases from J, the junction contained 10 bases not matched to a gene. The germline gives CDR1 SEHNR, CDR2 FQNEAQ (reference sequence). The CDR3 has 16 residues. CDR3 in DNA: TGTGCCAGCAGCTTGGGCCAGGGACAGTTCGATGAAAAACTGTTTTTT. This sequence encodes CASSLGQGQFDEKLFF.

This rearrangement joins TRBV10-3 to TRBJ2-7, with 8 bases aligning to TRBD1. The V gene's germline CDR1 is ENHRY and CDR2 SYGVKD. Trimming removed 6 bases from V and 1 base from J; junction bases left unmatched: 5. The CDR3 totals 14 residues. The CDR3, as DNA: TGTGCCATCAGGGGACAGGAAGGATCCTACGAGCAGTACTTC. Protein: CAIRGQEGSYEQYF.

This clone was counted a few times. This sequence joins TRBV7-2 and TRBJ2-1, with a possible D match to TRBD1 (6 bases). Per germline, CDR1 SGHTA and CDR2 FQGNSA. Trimming shortened V by 5 bases and J by 4 bases, and 27 bases separated the two germline ends. This CDR3 has 19 residues. Here the CDR3 DNA reads TGTGCCAGCAGCCGCCTTCCTGTCGGGTCCCTAGGGGGTTACAATGAGCAGTTCTTC. Encoded protein: CASSRLPVGSLGGYNEQFF.

The gene calls are TRBV10-3 and TRBJ2-5, with 12 bases aligning to TRBD2. Germline lookup yields CDR1 ENHRY and CDR2 SYGVKD. V lost 2 bases to trimming and J lost 2 bases; unmatched junction nucleotides: 6. The CDR3 covers 17 residues. The CDR3 DNA reads TGTGCCATCAGTGAGCCAAGTCTAGCGGGGGGGCAAGAGACCCAGTACTTC. As protein: CAISEPSLAGGQETQYF.

The chain combines TRBV2 with TRBJ1-5; TRBD1 matches 9 bases. The germline CDR1 and CDR2 sequences are SNHLY and FYNNEI. There are 13 residues in the CDR3. V trimming: 6 bases; J trimming: 7 bases; junction bases outside the gene matches: 4. The CDR3 DNA is TGTGCCAGCAGGGACAGGGGAGGGCAGCCCCAGCATTTT. This encodes CASRDRGGQPQHF.

The rearrangement joins TRBV3-1 (or the pseudogene TRBV3-2) to TRBJ1-5; D ambiguous. The length of the CDR3 is 15 residues. The V gene's germline CDR1 is LGHDT and CDR2 YNNKEL (reference sequence). The V and J ends lost 1 base and 4 bases respectively, with 11 bases between them. CDR3 sequence reads: CASSQVRGPNQPQHF. DNA of the CDR3: TGTGCCAGCAGCCAAGTCCGGGGTCCTAATCAGCCCCAGCATTTT.

The rearrangement uses TRBV9 and TRBJ2-3; TRBD2 matches at 10 bases. CDR3 length: 16 residues. The junction had 6 bases not matched to a gene; V was cut back by 0 bases and J by 5 bases. Germline CDR1 is SGDLS and CDR2 is YYNGEE. CDR3 protein: CASSVVHSGGGDTQYF. In DNA form, the CDR3 reads TGTGCCAGCAGCGTAGTGCACAGCGGGGGGGGAGATACGCAGTATTTT.

This clone was seen a few times. The chain combines TRBV29-1 with TRBJ1-4; no firm D call. Trimming took off 7 bases at V and 15 bases at J, with 15 bases between the two ends. Germline CDR1 and CDR2: SQVTM and ANQGSEA. The CDR3 is 10 amino acids. CDR3 region: CSAVGKRLFF. For the CDR3, the DNA is TGCAGCGCCGTCGGGAAGAGATTGTTTTTT.

The genes are TRBV3-1 (or the pseudogene TRBV3-2) and TRBJ1-5, with 8 positions matching TRBD1. Germline V lookup: CDR1 LGHDT, CDR2 YNNKEL (reference sequence). V lost 0 bases to trimming and J lost 7 bases; unmatched junction nucleotides: 2. The CDR3 consists of 14 residues. In DNA form, the CDR3 reads TGTGCCAGCAGCCAAGACCGACAGGGGCAGCCCCAGCATTTT. It specifies CASSQDRQGQPQHF.